The entry that follows covers one T cell receptor (beta chain) sequence. Its antigen specificity is not known. Base qualities are not at hand, and no much larger clone is one base apart. Spanning cysteine to phenylalanine, the CDR3 consists of 13 amino acids. Only the CDR3 part of the read is kept: 39 bases, read in frame from the first base. The junction shows trimming of 5 bases on V and 5 bases on J, plus 15 bases between the germline ends. From a lookup of the germline V gene, CDR1 and CDR2 are SQVTM and ANQGSEA. This sample is part of a study of shared clonotypes between healthy human individuals (dated by TCRdb to the early 2020s). Study-wide context: A couple of women and a few men aged 18 to 49 years were included in the cohort. To estimate repertoire size and how much clonotype sharing occurs between individuals, the study deeply sequenced the blood TCR repertoires of roughly 5 healthy adults. Different laboratories and diverse techniques were used to prepare libraries and sequence TCR repertoires, to increase sequencing depth and limit assay-specific biases. Per donor, leukapheresis produced somewhere between about 0.94 and 9.5 billion PBMCs. Study-wide conclusions, independent of this receptor: The small number of donors limited the genetic and exposure-history diversity represented. Sampling was restricted to blood, and TCR repertoires in tissue are likely to differ from TCR repertoires in blood. Pairwise subsampling indicated that sequencing depth was expected to affect the degree of clonotype sharing among donors.

Using the deep immunoSEQ assay, multiplex PCR amplified TCR CDR3 regions from genomic DNA. Extracted genomic DNA from each cell subset was spread evenly across all wells of several immunoSEQ 96-well plates, with each plate serving as a replicate. For unsorted PBMC, each replicate PCR was loaded with roughly 330 ng genomic DNA, equivalent to tens of thousands of T cell genomes. Ten immunoSEQ deep assay plates were used to sequence the unsorted PBMC genomic DNA. Purified libraries were measured with a Qubit 3.0 fluorometer, size-checked on a Bioanalyzer 2100, and measured again with the KAPA Library Quantification kit. Every immunoSEQ 96-well plate was sequenced on a dedicated single-read 150-cycle Illumina NextSeq 550 flow cell. As for the original processing: The immunoSEQ output contained only junctional sequences without quality scores, so filtering could not match that applied to full-length reads. To assign V/J genes and CDR3, sequences were annotated against IMGT germline references using PyIR, a Python wrapper for IgBLAST v1.9. Reads were filtered out if the reads had weak V/J assignments (E-value above 1e-6), no CDR3, stop codons, out-of-frame junctions, or ambiguous translated residues. A V3J clonotype was defined by an identical inferred V gene, J gene, and CDR3 amino acid sequence. Percentage overlap between repertoires was calculated by dividing the number of shared unique clonotypes by the size of the smaller repertoire. Three approaches were used to assess repertoire richness: RTK rarefaction, the Chao1 estimator, and Recon v2.1 estimates of unobserved clonotypes. TCRdb retrieved this table from immuneACCESS and kept in-frame rearrangements only. Not all clones are present; in checked studies, unresolved V genes account for under half, and no reason is known for the remainder. The V and J calls and clone size are taken from that table; D and trimming were inferred from the DNA. In all, the sample holds about 470,000 clones, and around 75% of those were seen once. In total, the top ten clones hold less than 15% of the sample.

The donors were healthy, HIV-negative adults who had no recently reported acute infections or vaccinations. Only Caucasian adults living in Nashville, Tennessee, USA were represented among the donors. For unsorted samples, tens of millions of PBMCs were counted and genomic DNA was extracted with the QIAamp DNA Blood Mini kit. After blood collection by leukapheresis, PBMCs were isolated using Ficoll-Histopaque density gradient centrifugation and then cryopreserved in the vapor phase of liquid nitrogen. Rearrangement joined TRBV29-1 to TRBJ1-1; perhaps TRBD1 is the D gene, with 6 bases matching. The sample consisted of PBMCs. This receptor was obtained from a woman aged 40-49 years in good health. Some clones in this sample may be carry-over from other donors' samples. The CDR3: CSVIQGGRTEAFF. The DNA sequence is TGCAGCGTTATACAGGGAGGAAGGACTGAAGCTTTCTTT. Beyond the CDR3, the reference TRBV29-1 and TRBJ1-1 genes provide the residues; the full variable domain reads: SAVISQKPSRDICQRGTSLTIQCQVDSQVTMMFWYRQQPGQSLTLIATANQGSEATYESGFVIDKFPISRPNLTFSTLTVSNMSPEDSSIYLCSVIQGGRTEAFFGQGTRLTVV.